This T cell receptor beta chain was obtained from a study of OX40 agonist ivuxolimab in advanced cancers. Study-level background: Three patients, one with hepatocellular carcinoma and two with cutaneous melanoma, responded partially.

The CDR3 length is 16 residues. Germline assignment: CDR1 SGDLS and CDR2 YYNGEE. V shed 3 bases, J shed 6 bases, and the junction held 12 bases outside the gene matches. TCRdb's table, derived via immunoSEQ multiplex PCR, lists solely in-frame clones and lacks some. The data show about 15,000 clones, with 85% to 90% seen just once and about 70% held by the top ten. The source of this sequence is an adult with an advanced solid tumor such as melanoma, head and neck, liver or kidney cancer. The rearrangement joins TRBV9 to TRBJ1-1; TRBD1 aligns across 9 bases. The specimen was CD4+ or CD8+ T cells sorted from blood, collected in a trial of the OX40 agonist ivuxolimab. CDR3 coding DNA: TGTGCCAGCAGCGCTATCCTACAGGGGGCGCGTTCTGAAGCTTTCTTT. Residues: CASSAILQGARSEAFF.